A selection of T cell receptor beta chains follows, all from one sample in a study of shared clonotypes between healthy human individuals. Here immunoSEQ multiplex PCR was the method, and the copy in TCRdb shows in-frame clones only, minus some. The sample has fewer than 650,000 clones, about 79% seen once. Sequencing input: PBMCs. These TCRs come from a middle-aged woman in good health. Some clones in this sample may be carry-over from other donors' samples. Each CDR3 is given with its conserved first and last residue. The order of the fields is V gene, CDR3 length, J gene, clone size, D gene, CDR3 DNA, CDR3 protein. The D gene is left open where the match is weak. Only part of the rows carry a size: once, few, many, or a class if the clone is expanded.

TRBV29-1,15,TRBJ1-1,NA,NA,TGCAGCGTTGATCTTCGGACAGCACTGAACACTGAAGCTTTCTTT,CSVDLRTALNTEAFF
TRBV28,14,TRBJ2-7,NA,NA,TGTGCCAGCACCTCCGGAAGGATCATCTACGAGCAGTACTTC,CASTSGRIIYEQYF
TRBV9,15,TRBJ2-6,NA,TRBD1,TGTGCCAGCAGCGCTACAGGGGCTGGGGCCAACGTCCTGACTTTC,CASSATGAGANVLTF
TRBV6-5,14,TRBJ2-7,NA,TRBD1,TGTGCCAGCAGAGTACCGGGACAGGGGCCCGAGCAGTACTTC,CASRVPGQGPEQYF
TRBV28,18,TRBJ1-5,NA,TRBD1,TGTGCCAGCAGTTTTACAGGGGAGCGGGGTATCCTCGATCAGCCCCAGCATTTT,CASSFTGERGILDQPQHF
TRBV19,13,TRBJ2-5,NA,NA,TGTGCCAGTAGTACCAGACAGTATCAGACCCAGTACTTC,CASSTRQYQTQYF
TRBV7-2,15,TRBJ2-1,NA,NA,TGTGCCAGCAGCTTAGAAGTTAGTACGTGGGATGAGCAGTTCTTC,CASSLEVSTWDEQFF
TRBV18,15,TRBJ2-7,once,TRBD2,TGTGCCAGCTCAGAGGGACTAGCGGGGGCCTACGAGCAGTACTTC,CASSEGLAGAYEQYF
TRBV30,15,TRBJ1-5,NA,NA,TGTGCCTGGAGTCTGGGCAATGACTTTAACAAGCCCCAGCATTTT,CAWSLGNDFNKPQHF
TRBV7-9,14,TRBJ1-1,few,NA,TGTGCCAGCAGCGTAGGACAGACGAACACTGAAGCTTTCTTT,CASSVGQTNTEAFF
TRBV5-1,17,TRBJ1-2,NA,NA,TGCGCCAGCAGCTTGGCGATCGGCCAGGGAGATAACTATGGCTACACCTTC,CASSLAIGQGDNYGYTF
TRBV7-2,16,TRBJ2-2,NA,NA,TGTGCCAGCAGCTTAGTTGGCGGGACCAACACCGGGGAGCTGTTTTTT,CASSLVGGTNTGELFF
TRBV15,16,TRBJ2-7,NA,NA,TGTGCCACCAGCAGAGAGGGTCTAGCTGACAACTACGAGCAGTACTTC,CATSREGLADNYEQYF
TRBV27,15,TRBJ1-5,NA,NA,TGTGCCAGCAGCCTTAGCCGACTGAACAATCAGCCCCAGCATTTT,CASSLSRLNNQPQHF
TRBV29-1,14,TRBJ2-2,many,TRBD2,TGCAGCGTGCGGACTAGCGGAAACACCGGGGAGCTGTTTTTT,CSVRTSGNTGELFF
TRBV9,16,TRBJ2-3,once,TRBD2,TGTGCCAGCAGCGTTGCCCCGGGACTAGCGGCGGAGGCGCAGTATTTT,CASSVAPGLAAEAQYF
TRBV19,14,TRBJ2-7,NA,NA,TGTGCCAGTAGTATAGCGGGAAGCTCCTACGAGCAGTACTTC,CASSIAGSSYEQYF
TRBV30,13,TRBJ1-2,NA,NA,TGTGCCTTTATCGAACAGGGAATTAATGGCTACACCTTC,CAFIEQGINGYTF
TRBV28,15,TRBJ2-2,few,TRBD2,TGTGCCAGCAGTTTCCTACGGGAGGCGTCCGGGGAGCTGTTTTTT,CASSFLREASGELFF
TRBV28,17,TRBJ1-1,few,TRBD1,TGTGCCAGCAGTTGGCATGGGGCAGGGGGACTGAACACTGAAGCTTTCTTT,CASSWHGAGGLNTEAFF
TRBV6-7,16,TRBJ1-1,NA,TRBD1,TGTGCCAGCAGTTCCGGGACAGGGAATAATTTGACTGAAGCTTTCTTT,CASSSGTGNNLTEAFF
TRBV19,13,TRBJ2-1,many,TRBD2,TGTGCCAGTAGTTTGGCGCCGGGACTAGGACAGTTCTTC,CASSLAPGLGQFF
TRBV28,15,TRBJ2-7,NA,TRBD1,TGTGCCAGCAGTTCCCGACAGGGGGGAGCCTACGAGCAGTACTTC,CASSSRQGGAYEQYF
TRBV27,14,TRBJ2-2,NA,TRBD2,TGTGCCAGCAGGGGACTAGCGGACACCGGGGAGCTGTTTTTT,CASRGLADTGELFF
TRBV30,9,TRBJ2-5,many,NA,TGTGCCTTCCGTGGTGTGCAGTACTTC,CAFRGVQYF
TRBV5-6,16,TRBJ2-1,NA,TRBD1,TGTGCCAGCAGCTTGATGGCGGGACAGGGGTGGAATGAGCAGTTCTTC,CASSLMAGQGWNEQFF
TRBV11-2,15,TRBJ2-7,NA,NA,TGTGCCAGCAGCTTAGTGGGTCAGGGTTCCCACGAGCAGTACTTC,CASSLVGQGSHEQYF
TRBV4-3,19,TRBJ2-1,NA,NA,TGCGCCAGCAGCCAAGATATCAATAATATGGCGGGCTCCTACAATGAGCAGTTCTTC,CASSQDINNMAGSYNEQFF
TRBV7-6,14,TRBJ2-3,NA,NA,TGTGCCAGCAGCTTAATCAGGGATAAAGATACGCAGTATTTT,CASSLIRDKDTQYF
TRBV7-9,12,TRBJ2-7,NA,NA,TGTGCCAGCAGCTTGGGACCCCACGAGCAGTACTTC,CASSLGPHEQYF
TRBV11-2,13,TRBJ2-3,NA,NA,TGTGCCAGCAGCTCCTTGGACACATATACGCAGTATTTT,CASSSLDTYTQYF
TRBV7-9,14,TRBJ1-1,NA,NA,TGTGCCAGCAGCCCCCAGGCTCTGAACACTGAAGCTTTCTTT,CASSPQALNTEAFF
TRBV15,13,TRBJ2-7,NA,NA,TGTGCCACCAGCAGAGGCGAAGGCTACGAGCAGTACTTC,CATSRGEGYEQYF
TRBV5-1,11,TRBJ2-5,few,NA,TGCGCCAGCTGGGGGCAAGAGACCCAGTACTTC,CASWGQETQYF
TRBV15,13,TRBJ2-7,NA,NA,TGTGCCTTCGGAAGGGGGGAGTCCTACGAGCAGTACTTC,CAFGRGESYEQYF
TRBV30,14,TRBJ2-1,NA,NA,TGTGCCGGCTCAAGGGGCCCGCCGAGCGATGAGCAGTTCTTC,CAGSRGPPSDEQFF
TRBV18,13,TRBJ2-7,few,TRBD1,TGTGCCAGCTCACGGGACAGGGCCTACGAGCAGTACTTC,CASSRDRAYEQYF
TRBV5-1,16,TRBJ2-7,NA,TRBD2,TGCGCCAGCAGCTTGGAGGGTAGCGGGTTAACCTACGAGCAGTACTTC,CASSLEGSGLTYEQYF
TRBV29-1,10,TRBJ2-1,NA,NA,TGCAGCGCGCTTGAGCATGAGCAGTTCTTC,CSALEHEQFF
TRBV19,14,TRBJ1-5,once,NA,TGTGCCAGTAGTACCCGGACAGGCAATCAGCCCCAGCATTTT,CASSTRTGNQPQHF
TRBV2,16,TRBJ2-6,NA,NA,TGTGCCAGCACTATTCAACAGTTCTCTGGGGCCAACGTCCTGACTTTC,CASTIQQFSGANVLTF
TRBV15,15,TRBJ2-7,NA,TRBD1,TGTGCCACCAGCACCGGACAGGGGGTTTCCTACGAGCAGTACTTC,CATSTGQGVSYEQYF
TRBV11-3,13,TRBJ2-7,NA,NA,TGTGCCAGCAGCTACGGACAGTTCTACGAGCAGTACTTC,CASSYGQFYEQYF
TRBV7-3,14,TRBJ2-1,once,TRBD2,TGTGCCAGCAGCTCCCTAGCGGGAGCAGGTGAGCAGTTCTTC,CASSSLAGAGEQFF
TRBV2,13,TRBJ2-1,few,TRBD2,TGTGCCATCCGATCCAGCGGGATCAATGAGCAGTTCTTC,CAIRSSGINEQFF
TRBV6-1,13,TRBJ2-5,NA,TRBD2,TGTGCCAGCAGTGGACTAGCCCAAGAGACCCAGTACTTC,CASSGLAQETQYF
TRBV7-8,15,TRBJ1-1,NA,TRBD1,TGTGCCAGCAGCGAGACAGGGGCAATGAACACTGAAGCTTTCTTT,CASSETGAMNTEAFF